This T cell receptor (beta chain) derives from a study of Ad26.COV2.S vaccination and SARS-CoV-2 variants. CDR1 LGHNA and CDR2 YNFKEQ come from the germline V gene. The CDR3 consists of 14 residues. V was pared by 0 bases and J by 10 bases, with 13 bases between. Sample treatment: some 19 received Ad26.COV2.S at low or high dose, single or two shots; about five received placebo; per-sample allocation not given. All samples were drawn on day 63, counting from the first vaccine or placebo injection. Measured with immunoSEQ multiplex PCR; TCRdb has only the in-frame clones, and not every one. The sample has about 680,000 clones; 89% are singletons.

The sequence was collected from a person between 18 and 60 years old who received the Ad26.COV2.S COVID-19 vaccine or a placebo. The sample here was peripheral blood, taken in a trial of Ad26.COV2.S vaccine versus placebo. V usage is TRBV4-2 and J usage is TRBJ2-1; weak D call: TRBD2 (6 bases). The CDR3 reads CASSQEGRTNEQFF. In DNA form, the CDR3 reads TGTGCCAGCAGCCAAGAAGGGAGGACTAACGAGCAGTTCTTC.